This T cell receptor (beta chain) was profiled in a study of cytomegalovirus exposure and HLA in healthy donors. Study at large: The study placed roughly four fifths of its 398 genotyped donors in the Caucasian-associated ancestry cluster. Study results and limitations: V- and J-gene trimming of TCR beta was linked (in a later analysis) to a missense DCLRE1C variant. More clonal expansion characterized HLA-associated TCR beta chains than equally common others in a later analysis.

To note about this clone: Its antigen is currently unknown.

PCR amplification relied on 60 Vbeta primers (plus 13 Jbeta primers). Clones were sequenced by immunoSEQ multiplex PCR, and TCRdb holds only the in-frame ones, with some missing. The sample table includes 55,000 to 75,000 clones. Sampled while nominally healthy, donors likely had unrecorded immune exposures. The receptor was derived from a male donor in good health and CMV-seronegative. Input material: PBMCs.

CDR3 loop: CASSPPMGPRKETQYF. Written as DNA, the CDR3 is TGCGCCAGCAGTCCCCCAATGGGGCCCAGGAAAGAGACCCAGTACTTC. This chain links TRBV5-1 with TRBJ2-5; possibly TRBD1 for D (5 bases). Germline V gene sequence: CDR1 SGHRS, CDR2 YFSETQ. The CDR3 contains 16 residues. Trimming pared 5 bases from V and 3 bases from J, leaving 20 bases between. Based on the CDR3 plus reference TRBV5-1 and TRBJ2-5, the full variable domain is KAGVTQTPRYLIKTRGQQVTLSCSPISGHRSVSWYQQTPGQGLQFLFEYFSETQRNKGNFPGRFSGRQFSNSRSEMNVSTLELGDSALYLCASSPPMGPRKETQYFGPGTRLLVL.